This T cell receptor (beta chain) is drawn from a study of neurological immune-mediated disorders (dated by TCRdb to the late 2010s). Broadly, across the study: The study compared peripheral blood TCR-beta repertoires of HTLV-I-associated myelopathy (HAM/TSP) patients, multiple sclerosis patients and healthy controls using UMI-based sequencing. Longitudinal samples, technical triplicates and paired sorted CD4+ and CD8+ T-cell subsets, alongside PBMC samples, were included among the roughly 97 TCR-beta libraries. The cohort was made up of 68 subjects, consisting of 14 HAM/TSP patients, 34 multiple sclerosis patients and about 20 healthy controls. What the study reported, not specific to this receptor: The highest TCR clonal expansion was observed in HAM/TSP patients, whereas the lowest was observed in MS patients, even when compared with healthy controls. Across subjects, expanded clones never shared an identical CDR3 amino acid sequence, which suggests that the TCR-beta repertoires in every group were private.

cDNA was synthesized by template-switch 5'RACE using a primer carrying a 10-nucleotide random unique molecular identifier by which each TCR transcript was tagged. Every sequencing run yielded over 170 million TCR-beta sequences covering 15-18 subjects. Total RNA was extracted with the RNeasy kit. The KAPA Real-time Library Amplification kit was used to amplify TCR-beta VDJ regions with primers for the TCR constant region and the 5'RACE anchor. A first PCR added sample indexes and Illumina adaptors, after which a second PCR increased the library yield. The roughly 650 bp TCR product was size-selected on a 2% E-gel SizeSelection system after Ampure bead purification. Before pooling, libraries had their quality checked on a Bioanalyzer, their concentration measured with Qubit, and their quantity determined with the Kapa Library Quantification kit. Paired-end 2 x 150 bp sequencing of the libraries was performed on an Illumina HiSeq 2500. To increase sequence diversity, roughly 24-31% phiX was spiked into each library pool. The study's own analysis went as follows. Quality-filtered reads were processed with the UMI-based MiGEC pipeline, and over 75% of raw TCR sequences were removed by the MiGEC pipeline during error correction. IMGT germline references were used for aligning VDJ genes, and each clonotype was defined as a unique CDR3 amino acid sequence together with its V-J genes. VDJtools evaluated clonal expansion, Shannon diversity and CDR3 relatedness (CalcPairwiseDistances, ClusterSamples); CLCbio workbench built phylogenetic trees. Expanded clones were defined as having at least 8 unique UMIs, based on coefficient-of-variation modelling across technical triplicates. The public sequencing data were trimmed at Q25 with fastp and processed into clonotypes with MiXCR by TCRdb, which kept only in-frame beta chains. Rows merge per CDR3 protein into single entries with the most common DNA and genes. The authors' filters were not applied to this entry. This sample holds fewer than 45,000 distinct CDR3 sequences; about 6.3% were observed only once. The ten largest clones represent roughly 0.5% of the sample.

Healthy controls were blood bank volunteers in Maryland, USA. For the sorted-subset TCR libraries, the starting material was roughly 1 million sorted CD4+ or CD8+ T cells. Peripheral blood was subjected to Ficoll-Hypaque density gradient centrifugation to isolate PBMCs, which were then cryopreserved in liquid nitrogen. The study also sequenced paired sorted CD4+ and CD8+ subsets from healthy controls, HAM/TSP patients and MS patients. As concerns this clonotype: Which antigen it targets is not known. Per-base quality was not reported, and no clone a single base away is much larger than it.

At the junction V is shortened by 5 bases and J by 10 bases, with 24 bases in between. The germline V gene (reference sequence) gives CDR1 as DFQATT and CDR2 as SNEGSKA. CDR3 length: 15 amino acids, cysteine to phenylalanine. Of all the DNA, just the CDR3 is kept, 45 bases in frame from base 1. The sequence joins TRBV20-1 to TRBJ2-1; the D match is possibly TRBD1 or TRBD2, with 6 bases aligned in each. The origin of this receptor is a woman between 40 and 55 years old in good health. Sequencing used CD4+ T cells from blood. The nucleotide sequence is given as TGCAGTGCTGCCGGACTGAGGGGGGTCACCGGGGAGCAGTTCTTC. This yields the protein CSAAGLRGVTGEQFF.